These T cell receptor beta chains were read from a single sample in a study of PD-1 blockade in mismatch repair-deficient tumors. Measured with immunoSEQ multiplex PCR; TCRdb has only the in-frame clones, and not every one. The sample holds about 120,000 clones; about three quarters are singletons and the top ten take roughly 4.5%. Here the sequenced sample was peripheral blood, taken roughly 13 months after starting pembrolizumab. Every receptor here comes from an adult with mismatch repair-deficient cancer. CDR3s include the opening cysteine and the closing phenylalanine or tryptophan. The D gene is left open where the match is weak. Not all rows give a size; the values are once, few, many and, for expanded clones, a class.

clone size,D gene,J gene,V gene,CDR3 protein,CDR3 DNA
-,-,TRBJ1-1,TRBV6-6,CASTALGIMNTEAFF,TGTGCCAGCACCGCTCTGGGAATAATGAACACTGAAGCTTTCTTT
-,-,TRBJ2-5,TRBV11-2,CASSLEQGSIDTETQYF,TGTGCCAGCAGCTTAGAGCAGGGTTCGATCGATACGGAGACCCAGTACTTC
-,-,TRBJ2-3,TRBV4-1,CAGKGGLSTDTQYF,TGCGCCGGCAAAGGCGGACTTAGCACAGATACGCAGTATTTT
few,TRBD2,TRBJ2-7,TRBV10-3,CAISRTSGSYEQYF,TGTGCCATCAGTCGGACTAGCGGGAGCTACGAGCAGTACTTC
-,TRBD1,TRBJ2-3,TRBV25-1,CASSEPTGGTGVTDTQYF,TGTGCCAGCAGTGAACCCACCGGAGGGACAGGGGTCACAGATACGCAGTATTTT
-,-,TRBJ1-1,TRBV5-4,CASSLAQGMNTEAFF,TGTGCCAGCAGCTTGGCCCAGGGAATGAACACTGAAGCTTTCTTT
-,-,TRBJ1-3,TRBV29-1,CSVGTEGQRNTIYF,TGCAGCGTTGGGACCGAGGGTCAACGAAACACCATATATTTT
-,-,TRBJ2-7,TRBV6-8,CASSYPRNRDLPYEQYF,TGTGCCAGCAGTTACCCGAGAAATAGGGACTTACCCTACGAGCAGTACTTC
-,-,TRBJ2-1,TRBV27,CASSPPGQMHASKQFF,TGTGCCAGCAGTCCGCCGGGACAAATGCACGCGTCAAAGCAGTTCTTC
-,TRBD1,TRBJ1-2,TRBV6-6,CASRRTGGYGYTF,TGTGCCAGCAGACGGACAGGCGGCTATGGCTACACCTTC
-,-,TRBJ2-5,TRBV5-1,CASSLGPRVETQYF,TGCGCCAGCAGCTTAGGACCGAGGGTGGAGACCCAGTACTTC
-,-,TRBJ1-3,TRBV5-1,CASSLTYSSGNTIYF,TGCGCCAGCAGCTTGACGTATTCCTCTGGAAACACCATATATTTT
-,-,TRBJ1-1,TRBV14,CASSQDFNDRGDGAFF,TGTGCCAGCAGCCAAGATTTTAACGACCGAGGGGATGGGGCTTTCTTT
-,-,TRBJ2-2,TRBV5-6,CASSSAKGIGELFF,TGTGCCAGCAGCTCAGCTAAGGGGATAGGGGAGCTGTTTTTT
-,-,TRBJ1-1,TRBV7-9,CASSRGSNGFDTEAFF,TGTGCCAGCAGCCGTGGGTCAAACGGGTTTGACACTGAAGCTTTCTTT
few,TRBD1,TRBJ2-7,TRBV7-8,CASRAFGTGGGEQYF,TGTGCCAGCAGAGCTTTCGGGACAGGGGGCGGCGAGCAGTACTTC
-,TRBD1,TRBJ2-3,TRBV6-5,CASSPVTGGRDTQYF,TGTGCCAGCAGTCCCGTTACAGGGGGAAGGGATACGCAGTATTTT
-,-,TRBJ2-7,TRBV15,CATSRAGSAHEQYF,TGTGCCACCAGCAGAGCTGGTTCTGCCCACGAGCAGTACTTC
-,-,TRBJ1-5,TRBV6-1,CASRKSGSNQPQHF,TGTGCCAGCAGAAAAAGTGGGAGCAATCAGCCCCAGCATTTT
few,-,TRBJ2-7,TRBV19,CASSTGSYEQYF,TGTGCCAGTAGCACAGGGTCCTACGAGCAGTACTTC
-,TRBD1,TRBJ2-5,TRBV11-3,CASSLTSLLRAGGSRETQYF,TGTGCCAGCAGCTTAACATCGTTACTTAGGGCAGGGGGCTCCAGGGAGACCCAGTACTTC
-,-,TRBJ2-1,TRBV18,CASSPPNTNAYNEQFF,TGTGCCAGCTCACCACCGAACACGAACGCCTACAATGAGCAGTTCTTC
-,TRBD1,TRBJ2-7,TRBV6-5,CASSWTGEYEQYF,TGTGCCAGCAGTTGGACAGGGGAGTACGAGCAGTACTTC
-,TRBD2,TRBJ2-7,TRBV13,CASSPSSGTSGRGGPYEQYF,TGTGCCAGCAGCCCCAGTTCCGGGACTAGCGGTCGAGGGGGGCCCTACGAGCAGTACTTC
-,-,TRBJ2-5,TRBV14,CASSQERTQYF,TGTGCCAGCAGCCAAGAAAGGACCCAGTACTTC
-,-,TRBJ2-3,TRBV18,CASSLNLRTTDTQYF,TGTGCCAGCTCACTCAACCTCAGAACCACAGATACGCAGTATTTT
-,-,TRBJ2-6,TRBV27,CASSFRVSGANVLTF,TGTGCCAGCAGTTTTAGGGTGTCTGGGGCCAACGTCCTGACTTTC
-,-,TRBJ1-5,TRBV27,CASSLQGANQPQHF,TGTGCCAGCAGTTTACAGGGAGCTAATCAGCCCCAGCATTTT
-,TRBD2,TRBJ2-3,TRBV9,CASSVGIAGVTDTQYF,TGTGCCAGCAGCGTAGGTATAGCGGGAGTGACAGATACGCAGTATTTT
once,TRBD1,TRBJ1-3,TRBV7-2,CASSPHPDRAGNTIYF,TGTGCCAGCAGCCCTCACCCCGACAGGGCTGGAAACACCATATATTTT
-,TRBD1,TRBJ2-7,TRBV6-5,CASSYLRQGTPYEQYF,TGTGCCAGCAGTTACTTAAGACAGGGCACCCCCTACGAGCAGTACTTC
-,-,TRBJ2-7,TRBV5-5,CASSLERGSYEQYF,TGTGCCAGCAGCTTGGAAAGGGGCTCCTACGAGCAGTACTTC
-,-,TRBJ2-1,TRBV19,CASSIAGEEFF,TGTGCCAGTAGTATTGCAGGTGAGGAGTTCTTC
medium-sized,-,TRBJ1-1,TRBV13,CASSLGSRALRAWDTEAFF,TGTGCCAGCAGCTTAGGAAGCAGGGCGCTACGTGCGTGGGACACTGAAGCTTTCTTT
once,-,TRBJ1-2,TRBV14,CASSQVGGHSYGYTF,TGTGCCAGCAGCCAAGTGGGGGGGCACAGCTATGGCTACACCTTC
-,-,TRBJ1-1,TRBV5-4,CASSLGGAGAEAFF,TGTGCCAGCAGCTTGGGCGGGGCGGGGGCCGAAGCTTTCTTT
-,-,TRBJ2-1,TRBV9,CASTSGISDYNEQFF,TGTGCCAGCACCTCAGGGATCAGCGACTACAATGAGCAGTTCTTC
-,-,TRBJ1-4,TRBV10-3,CATQRSAGPNEKLFF,TGTGCCACCCAAAGGAGTGCCGGACCTAATGAAAAACTGTTTTTT
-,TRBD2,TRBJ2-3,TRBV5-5,CASSLVVAGGPDTQYF,TGTGCCAGCAGCTTGGTGGTAGCGGGAGGGCCGGATACGCAGTATTTT
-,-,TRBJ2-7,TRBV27,CASPRSEQYF,TGTGCCAGCCCCCGTTCCGAGCAGTACTTC
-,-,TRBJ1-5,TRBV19,CASSRDGNQPQHF,TGTGCCAGTAGTAGGGATGGCAATCAGCCCCAGCATTTT
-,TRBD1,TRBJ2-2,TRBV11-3,CASSLGQGNTGELFF,TGTGCCAGCAGCCTCGGACAGGGGAACACCGGGGAGCTGTTTTTT
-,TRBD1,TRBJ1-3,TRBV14,CASSFTGAGNTIYF,TGTGCCAGCAGCTTTACAGGGGCTGGAAACACCATATATTTT
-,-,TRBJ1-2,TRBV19,CASNTEGDSRLGYTF,TGTGCCAGTAACACCGAGGGAGATTCACGGTTGGGCTACACCTTC